This T cell receptor (beta chain) appears in the sequencing data of a study of blood T cell repertoires in COVID-19 (dated by TCRdb to 2020 to 2021). Context from the whole study: Samples from collaborators originated in the United States, Italy and Spain and spanned both the acute and convalescent phases of COVID-19. Samples came from the ongoing ImmuneRACE study (first 160 participants) plus 1,254 subjects from 6 global collaborators. Where available, HLA class I and class II types were taken from metadata supplied by the sample provider and were not determined by assay-based typing. Deeply sampled blood TCRbeta repertoires from subjects exposed to, actively infected with, or recovered from COVID-19 were included in the dataset. The repertoires were released in a freely available public database meant as a resource for research on the immune response to SARS-CoV-2. The prospective study material was composed of cDNA or gDNA derived from T cells, B-cell-depleted T cells, or PBMCs. The sample metadata nearly always contained a de-identified subject ID, COVID-19 status, age in years and sex.

Study-wide conclusions, independent of this receptor: How much clinical and demographic metadata was included differed by source and by participant, and the metadata was provided uncurated.

Collaborating institutions collected whole blood in K2EDTA tubes following their own protocols. For TCRbeta analysis, collaborator samples were shipped as frozen whole blood, as isolated PBMCs, or as DNA extracted from either sample type. V ends up 5 bases short and J 5 bases short, with an unmatched junction base count of 9. Reading the germline V gene gives CDR1 MDHEN and CDR2 SYDVKM. The CDR3 holds 15 amino acids from the cysteine to the phenylalanine. Just CDR3 DNA is preserved here, 45 bases in frame from base 1. TCRbeta CDR3 regions were amplified from genomic DNA using the immunoSEQ Assay, a bias-controlled multiplex PCR. As for the original processing: Nucleated cell counts per sample were estimated from amplification of reference gene primers within the assay. Sequence reads were collapsed and filtered to measure the absolute abundance of every unique TCRbeta CDR3 rearrangement. For each sample, productive Simpson clonality was calculated by taking the square root of Simpson's diversity index across productive rearrangements. This is the immuneACCESS table as TCRdb keeps it, with only in-frame sequences that have V and J called. A part of the clones is gone; compared with another copy, unresolved V genes explain less than half, and the rest is unexplained. V and J calls and clone size are given by that table; D and trimming were obtained from the DNA. This sample has 140,000 to 150,000 clones in its table, and roughly 79% of those were observed once. Together, the top ten hold over 8.5% of the sample.

Concerning this clone: Its binding antigen is unknown. There are no base qualities to consult, and no much larger clone falls within one base.

The sequence was collected from a man aged 50-60 years with active or convalescent COVID-19. The chain was built from TRBV28 and TRBJ2-7; the junction holds 10 bases that match TRBD2. Specimen: peripheral blood. The DNA sequence is as follows: TGTGCCAGCAGTACCGCTAGCGGGAGAATCAACGAGCAGTACTTC. Translated, this gives CASSTASGRINEQYF.